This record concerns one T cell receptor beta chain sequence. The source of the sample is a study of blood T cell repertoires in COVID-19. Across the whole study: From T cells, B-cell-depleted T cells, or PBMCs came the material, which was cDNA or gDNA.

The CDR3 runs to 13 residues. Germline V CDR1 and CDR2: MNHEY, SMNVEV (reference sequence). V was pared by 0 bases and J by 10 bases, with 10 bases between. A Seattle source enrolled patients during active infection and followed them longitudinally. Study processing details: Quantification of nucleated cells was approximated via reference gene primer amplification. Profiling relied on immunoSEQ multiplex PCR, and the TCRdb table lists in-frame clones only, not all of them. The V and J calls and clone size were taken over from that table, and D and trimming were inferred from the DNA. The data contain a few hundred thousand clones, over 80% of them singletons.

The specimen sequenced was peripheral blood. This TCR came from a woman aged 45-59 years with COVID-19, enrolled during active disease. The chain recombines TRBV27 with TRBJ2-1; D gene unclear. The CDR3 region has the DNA TGTGCCAGCAGTTTATCGCGCCTCAGGGAGCAGTTCTTC. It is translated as CASSLSRLREQFF.